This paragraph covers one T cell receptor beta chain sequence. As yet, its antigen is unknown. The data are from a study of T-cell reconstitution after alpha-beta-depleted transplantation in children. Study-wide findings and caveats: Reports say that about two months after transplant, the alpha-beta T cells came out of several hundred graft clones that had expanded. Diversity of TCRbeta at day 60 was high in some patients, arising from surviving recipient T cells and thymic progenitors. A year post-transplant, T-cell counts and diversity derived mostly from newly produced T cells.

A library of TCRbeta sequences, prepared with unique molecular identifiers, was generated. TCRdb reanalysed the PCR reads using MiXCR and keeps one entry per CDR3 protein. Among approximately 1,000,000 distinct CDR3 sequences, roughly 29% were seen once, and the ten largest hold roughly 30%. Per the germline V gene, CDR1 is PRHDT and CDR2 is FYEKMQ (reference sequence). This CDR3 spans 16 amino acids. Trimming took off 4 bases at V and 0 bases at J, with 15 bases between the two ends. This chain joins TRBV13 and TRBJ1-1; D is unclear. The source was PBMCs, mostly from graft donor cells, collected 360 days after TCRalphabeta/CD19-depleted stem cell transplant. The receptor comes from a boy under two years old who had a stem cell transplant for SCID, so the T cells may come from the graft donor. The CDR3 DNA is TGTGCCAGCAGCTCCCTTGGAGCAGGACTGAACACTGAAGCTTTCTTT. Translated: CASSSLGAGLNTEAFF.